Below, 31 T cell receptor beta chains from the same sample are listed, as sequenced in a study of blood T cell repertoires in COVID-19. Produced via immunoSEQ multiplex PCR; TCRdb's table is partial and in-frame only. The sample contains roughly 65,000 clones, more than 75% of which appear only once. Input material: peripheral blood. These receptors were collected from a human donor in a cohort sampled during active COVID-19.

The rearrangement joins TRBV6-6 to TRBJ2-5, with a weak D call TRBD2 (5 bases). Deletions cut 6 bases from V and 0 bases from J, with 29 bases between. The CDR3 is 20 residues long. Germline V lookup: CDR1 MNHNY, CDR2 SVGAGI (reference sequence). DNA of the CDR3: TGTGCCAGCAGCATACGGGCAGATTTTAGAGGGTCCCCCGACCAAGAGACCCAGTACTTC. This translates into CASSIRADFRGSPDQETQYF.

This CDR3 reads CATGGQGLSNQPQHF. CDR3 DNA: TGTGCCACTGGGGGACAGGGGTTAAGCAATCAGCCCCAGCATTTT. V gene TRBV28 combines with J gene TRBJ1-5, with 10 bases lining up with TRBD1. The CDR3 spans 15 residues. Trimming took 10 bases from V and 1 from J; bases not matched to a gene: 7. Per the germline V gene, CDR1 is MDHEN and CDR2 is SYDVKM.

The V and J genes are TRBV24-1 and TRBJ2-1; D is possibly TRBD1 (5 bases). CDR1 is KGHDR, CDR2 SFDVKD, per germline. The CDR3 loop spans 15 amino acids. V was clipped by 10 bases and J by 4 bases, with 19 bases between them. DNA of the CDR3: TGTGCCACTGGGTCTTCCAGGGTGCCATACAATGAGCAGTTCTTC. The encoded protein is CATGSSRVPYNEQFF.

CDR3: CASSLGQGLYGYTF. DNA of the CDR3: TGTGCCAGCAGCTTGGGGCAGGGGCTCTATGGCTACACCTTC. The chain joins TRBV11-2 to TRBJ1-2, with D perhaps matching TRBD1 (6 bases). V was cut by 3 bases and J by 4 bases, with 12 bases left in between. Germline V CDR1 and CDR2: SGHAT, FQNNGV. The CDR3 consists of 14 residues.

The CDR3 loop reads CASSSNTAGSYYSNQPQHF. In DNA, the CDR3 is TGTGCCAGCAGTTCAAACACCGCGGGGAGCTATTATAGCAATCAGCCCCAGCATTTT. V gene TRBV27 combines with J gene TRBJ1-5, with no clear D. Germline loops: CDR1 MNHEY, CDR2 SMNVEV (reference sequence). This CDR3 has 19 residues. The ends were cut back, 4 bases at V and 0 bases at J, with 22 bases in the middle.

The chain combines TRBV6-1 with TRBJ2-7; D remains unclear. The CDR3 length is 13 residues. Trimming stripped 2 bases from V and 4 bases from J, with 9 bases between. Germline CDR1 and CDR2: MNHNS and SASEGT. This CDR3 reads CASSEMVGYEQYF. CDR3 in DNA: TGTGCCAGCAGTGAAATGGTCGGGTACGAGCAGTACTTC.

This chain connects TRBV5-1 to TRBJ2-5; 8 bases map to TRBD1. This CDR3 is built from 15 residues. Germline lookup yields CDR1 SGHRS and CDR2 YFSETQ. V lost 2 bases and J lost 3; bases outside the gene matches: 6. The CDR3 sequence: CASSFGDRLEETQYF. The DNA for the CDR3 is TGCGCCAGCAGCTTCGGGGACAGGCTGGAAGAGACCCAGTACTTC.

The V call is TRBV27, the J call TRBJ2-7, with 8 positions matching TRBD2. The CDR3 is 18 residues long. Losses at the gene ends were 4 bases for V and 1 base for J; bases not matched to a gene: 15. CDR1 and CDR2 (germline): MNHEY, SMNVEV (reference sequence). The CDR3 protein is CASSYTGRGLGSSYEQYF. CDR3 sequence (DNA): TGTGCCAGCAGTTATACGGGACGGGGACTAGGATCTTCCTACGAGCAGTACTTC.

The chain has TRBV11-2 and TRBJ2-2; 7 bases fit TRBD2. J gave up 7 bases and V 0 bases, and 5 bases lay outside the gene matches. The CDR3 extends over 15 amino acids. Per germline, CDR1 SGHAT and CDR2 FQNNGV. The CDR3 coding sequence is TGTGCCAGCAGCTTAGAGGGAGGGAGAAACGGGGAGCTGTTTTTT. Translation: CASSLEGGRNGELFF.

This clone has ten or more counts. The rearrangement uses TRBV29-1 and TRBJ1-1; D gene uncertain. Per the germline V gene, CDR1 is SQVTM and CDR2 is ANQGSEA. This CDR3 has 11 residues. V gave up 3 bases and J gave up 7 bases, with 9 bases separating them. CDR3 region: CSVESPGEAFF. The DNA for the CDR3 is TGCAGCGTTGAGAGTCCTGGTGAAGCTTTCTTT.

This chain joins TRBV2 and TRBJ2-4, with TRBD1 identical over 7 bases. The CDR3 loop spans 13 amino acids. Germline CDR1 and CDR2: SNHLY and FYNNEI. V dropped 6 bases and J dropped 5; count of bases not matched to a gene: 4. CDR3 bases: TGTGCCAGCAGCCAGGGGGTCGAAAACATTCAGTACTTC. Translated, it gives CASSQGVENIQYF. Combining the CDR3 with reference TRBV2 and TRBJ2-4 gives the whole variable domain EPEVTQTPSHQVTQMGQEVILRCVPISNHLYFYWYRQILGQKVEFLVSFYNNEISEKSEIFDDQFSVERPDGSNFTLKIRSTKLEDSAMYFCASSQGVENIQYFGAGTRLSVL.

V and J are TRBV5-1 and TRBJ2-7; 8 nucleotides line up with TRBD1. With 3 bases clipped from V and 5 bases from J, the junction kept 7 bases outside the gene matches. Germline CDR1 SGHRS, CDR2 YFSETQ. This CDR3 has 14 residues. CDR3 nucleotides: TGCGCCAGCAGCTCTCTGACAGGGGCCAACGAGCAGTACTTC. This codes for CASSSLTGANEQYF.

The genes are TRBV6-5 and TRBJ2-7; a weak D match, TRBD1 (6 bases). With 4 bases removed from V and 3 bases from J, the gap between germline ends came to 19 bases. The CDR3 covers 16 residues. Per germline, CDR1 MNHEY and CDR2 SVGAGI. The CDR3 DNA sequence: TGTGCCAGCAGTTCTACCCTAACAGGGTCTGGCTACGAGCAGTACTTC. Protein: CASSSTLTGSGYEQYF.

The chain has TRBV7-9 and TRBJ2-5; 14 bases are shared with TRBD2. V lost 5 bases, J lost 5 bases, and 13 bases stayed unmatched. The CDR3 covers 18 residues. Germline V CDR1 and CDR2: SEHNR, FQNEAQ (reference sequence). The CDR3 coding sequence is TGTGCCAGCAGCAAAAGACTAGCGGGAGGGTCCGCGGGGGAGACCCAGTACTTC. This translates into CASSKRLAGGSAGETQYF.

CDR3 DNA sequence: TGTGCCAGTAGTTGGGACAAAAGGGATTCACCCCTCCACTTT. It yields the protein CASSWDKRDSPLHF. The chain links TRBV19 to TRBJ1-6; TRBD1 might be the D (6 bases). V was pared by 5 bases and J by 8 bases, with 13 bases between. The CDR3 is 14 residues long. The germline CDR1 and CDR2 sequences are LNHDA and SQIVND (reference sequence).

The chain combines TRBV2 with TRBJ2-4; TRBD1 aligns across 8 bases. The CDR3 totals 16 residues. The germline V gene has CDR1 SNHLY and CDR2 FYNNEI. Trimming removed 7 bases from V and 0 bases from J; junction bases left unmatched: 8. The CDR3 DNA reads TGTGCCAGCACCCTCGGACAGGGAGTAGCCAAAAACATTCAGTACTTC. Its protein is CASTLGQGVAKNIQYF.

The chain recombines TRBV19 with TRBJ1-4, with 7 nucleotides matching TRBD1. The CDR3 runs to 15 residues. Trimming cost V 6 bases and J 0 bases; bases outside gene matches: 4. Germline V CDR1 and CDR2: LNHDA, SQIVND (reference sequence). The CDR3 region has the DNA TGTGCCAGTAGCCTTCAGGGGGCAACTAATGAAAAACTGTTTTTT. It codes for CASSLQGATNEKLFF.

This clone was counted at least ten times. The rearrangement links TRBV27 to TRBJ1-5, with 7 bases aligning to TRBD1. Germline values: CDR1 MNHEY, CDR2 SMNVEV (reference sequence). Germline trimming cut 5 bases from V and 2 bases from J; bases unmatched to any gene: 9. The CDR3 has 16 residues. This chain's CDR3 is CASSPEPGGGNQPQHF. In DNA, the CDR3 is TGTGCCAGCAGTCCCGAACCAGGGGGTGGCAATCAGCCCCAGCATTTT.

V usage is TRBV12-5 and J usage is TRBJ2-3; 10 positions agree with TRBD2. The CDR3 consists of 16 residues. Germline CDR1 and CDR2: LGHNT and FRNRAP. V trimming: 7 bases; J trimming: 2 bases; junction bases outside the gene matches: 9. The CDR3 sequence is CASAIQRGGFTDTQYF. In DNA form, the CDR3 reads TGTGCTAGTGCCATACAGCGGGGGGGCTTCACAGATACGCAGTATTTT.

A single count supports this clone. The chain joins TRBV27 to TRBJ1-1, with 8 bases identical to TRBD1. The CDR3 is made up of 14 amino acids. The germline CDR1 and CDR2 sequences are MNHEY and SMNVEV (reference sequence). The ends lost 6 bases at V and 5 bases at J; junction bases unmatched: 8. The CDR3 DNA follows: TGTGCCAGCAGGGAATACAGGGGGATTACTGAAGCTTTCTTT. Protein product: CASREYRGITEAFF.

This clone was counted only a few times. The V and J genes are TRBV10-2 and TRBJ2-7; D possibly corresponds to TRBD1 (6 bases). Trimming removed 7 bases at V and 6 bases at J, with 16 bases between. Germline V gene sequence: CDR1 WSHSY, CDR2 SAAADI. The CDR3 contains 13 residues. The CDR3 region is CASNEARGGEQYF. In DNA, the CDR3 is TGCGCCAGCAACGAGGCCAGGGGTGGCGAGCAGTACTTC.

The table lists this clone with many counts. V usage is TRBV27 and J usage is TRBJ1-4, with D maybe TRBD1 (6 bases). Germline V gene data show CDR1 as MNHEY and CDR2 as SMNVEV (reference sequence). V lost 6 bases, J lost 0 bases, and 11 bases lay in between. The CDR3 has 15 amino acids. CDR3 in DNA: TGTGCCAGCAGACAGGGCCTCGCAACTAATGAAAAACTGTTTTTT. Its protein is CASRQGLATNEKLFF. Using reference TRBV27 and TRBJ1-4 for the parts outside the CDR3, the full variable domain is EAQVTQNPRYLITVTGKKLTVTCSQNMNHEYMSWYRQDPGLGLRQIYYSMNVEVTDKGDVPEGYKVSRKEKRNFPLILESPSPNQTSLYFCASRQGLATNEKLFFGSGTQLSVL.

The V gene is TRBV2, the J gene TRBJ1-3; D is ambiguous. Germline assignment: CDR1 SNHLY and CDR2 FYNNEI. This CDR3 is 13 amino acids long. Trimming stripped 4 bases from V and 0 bases from J, with 4 bases between. CDR3 coding DNA: TGTGCCAGCAGTGCCAGCTCTGGAAACACCATATATTTT. The encoded protein is CASSASSGNTIYF.

This clone was seen only once. It is unclear where the CDR3 begins or ends on the DNA, so no DNA is shown, and the CDR3 is as TCRdb lists it. CDR3: CASTSGTGYTDTQYF. V gene TRBV19 combines with J gene TRBJ2-3; the table's D gene call, TRBD1, was not cross checked with the DNA. The CDR3 spans 15 residues, counting both ends. Per the germline V gene, CDR1 is LNHDA and CDR2 is SQIVND (reference sequence).

This clone was observed a handful of times. The chain uses TRBV20-1 and TRBJ2-3, with D possibly TRBD2 on 6 matching bases. V was cut by 7 bases and J by 6 bases, with 11 bases left in between. Germline V gene data show CDR1 as DFQATT and CDR2 as SNEGSKA (reference sequence). The length of the CDR3 is 11 residues. For the CDR3, the DNA is TGCAGTGGCGGGAAGGGCGATACGCAGTATTTT. This codes for CSGGKGDTQYF.

The rearrangement uses TRBV10-1 and TRBJ2-2; tentative D call: TRBD2 (6 bases). Trimming pared 5 bases from V and 3 bases from J, leaving 10 bases between. CDR3 length: 14 amino acids. Germline V lookup: CDR1 WNHNN, CDR2 SYGVQD (reference sequence). The CDR3 DNA sequence: TGCGCCAGCAGTATGGACTATTACACCGGGGAGCTGTTTTTT. Translated, it gives CASSMDYYTGELFF.

The count of this clone is one. The J gene is TRBJ2-2, the V gene TRBV2, with TRBD1 as a possible D gene (6 bases). V shed 8 bases and J shed 3 bases, with 10 bases lying between them. Germline CDR1 and CDR2: SNHLY and FYNNEI. The CDR3 loop spans 13 amino acids. As DNA, the CDR3 is TGTGCCAGCTGGGGGCGGGACACCGGGGAGCTGTTTTTT. This sequence encodes CASWGRDTGELFF.

DNA of the CDR3: TGTGCCAGCAGGAGCGGACAGGGGAACACTGAAGCTTTCTTT. Translation gives CASRSGQGNTEAFF. V usage is TRBV28 and J usage is TRBJ1-1; TRBD1 matches at 8 bases. The junction had 4 bases not matched to a gene; V was cut back by 6 bases and J by 1 base. Germline CDR1 is MDHEN and CDR2 is SYDVKM. The CDR3 is 14 amino acids. Based on the CDR3 plus reference TRBV28 and TRBJ1-1, the full variable domain is DVKVTQSSRYLVKRTGEKVFLECVQDMDHENMFWYRQDPGLGLRLIYFSYDVKMKEKGDIPEGYSVSREKKERFSLILESASTNQTSMYLCASRSGQGNTEAFFGQGTRLTVV.

This clone was counted between two and nine times. The J gene is TRBJ2-5, the V gene TRBV7-2, with D perhaps matching TRBD1 (6 bases). V was pared by 3 bases and J by 3 bases, with 11 bases between. The germline V gene has CDR1 SGHTA and CDR2 FQGNSA. This CDR3 is 14 amino acids long. DNA for the CDR3: TGTGCCAGCAGCTTTTGGGGGCTAGAAGAGACCCAGTACTTC. As protein: CASSFWGLEETQYF.

The rearrangement uses TRBV5-1 and TRBJ2-2, with TRBD2 matching 9 bases. This CDR3 comprises 15 residues. Germline V gene sequence: CDR1 SGHRS, CDR2 YFSETQ. V gave up 3 bases and J gave up 8 bases; unmatched junction bases: 8. The CDR3 DNA follows: TGCGCCAGCAGCTACACAGGGACTAGCACAGGGGAGCTGTTTTTT. Protein product: CASSYTGTSTGELFF.

V gene TRBV7-2 combines with J gene TRBJ2-5; TRBD2 agrees at 11 bases. V was clipped by 3 bases and J by 2 bases; unmatched bases: 11. This CDR3 contains 18 residues. Germline assignment: CDR1 SGHTA and CDR2 FQGNSA. Here the CDR3 reads CASSFGIAGGRRQETQYF. The CDR3 bases are TGTGCCAGCAGCTTTGGGATAGCGGGAGGGCGTCGACAAGAGACCCAGTACTTC.